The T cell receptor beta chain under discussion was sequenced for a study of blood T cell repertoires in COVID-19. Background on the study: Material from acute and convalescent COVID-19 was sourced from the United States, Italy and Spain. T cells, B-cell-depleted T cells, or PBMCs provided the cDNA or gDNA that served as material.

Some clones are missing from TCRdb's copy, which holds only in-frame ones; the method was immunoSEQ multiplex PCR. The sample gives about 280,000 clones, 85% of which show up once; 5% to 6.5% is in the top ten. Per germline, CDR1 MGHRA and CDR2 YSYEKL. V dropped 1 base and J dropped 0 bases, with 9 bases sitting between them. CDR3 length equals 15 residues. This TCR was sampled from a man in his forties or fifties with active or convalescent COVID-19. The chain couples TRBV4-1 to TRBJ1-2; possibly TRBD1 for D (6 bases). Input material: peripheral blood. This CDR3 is CASSQGRGANYGYTF. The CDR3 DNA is TGCGCCAGCAGCCAAGGCAGGGGAGCTAACTATGGCTACACCTTC.